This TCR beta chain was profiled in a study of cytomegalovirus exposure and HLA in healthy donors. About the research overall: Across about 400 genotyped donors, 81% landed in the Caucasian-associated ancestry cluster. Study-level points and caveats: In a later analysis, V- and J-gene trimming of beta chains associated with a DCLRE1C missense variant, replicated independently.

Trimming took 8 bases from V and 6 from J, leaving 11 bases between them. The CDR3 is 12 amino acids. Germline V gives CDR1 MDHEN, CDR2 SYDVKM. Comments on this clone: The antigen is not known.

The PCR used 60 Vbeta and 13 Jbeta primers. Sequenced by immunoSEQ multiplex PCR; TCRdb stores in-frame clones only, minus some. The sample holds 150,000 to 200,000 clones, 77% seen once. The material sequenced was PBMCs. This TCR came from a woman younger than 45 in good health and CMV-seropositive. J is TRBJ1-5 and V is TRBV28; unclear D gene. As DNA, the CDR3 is TGTGCCAGCGCCACACCGTCTCAGCCCCAGCATTTT. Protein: CASATPSQPQHF.